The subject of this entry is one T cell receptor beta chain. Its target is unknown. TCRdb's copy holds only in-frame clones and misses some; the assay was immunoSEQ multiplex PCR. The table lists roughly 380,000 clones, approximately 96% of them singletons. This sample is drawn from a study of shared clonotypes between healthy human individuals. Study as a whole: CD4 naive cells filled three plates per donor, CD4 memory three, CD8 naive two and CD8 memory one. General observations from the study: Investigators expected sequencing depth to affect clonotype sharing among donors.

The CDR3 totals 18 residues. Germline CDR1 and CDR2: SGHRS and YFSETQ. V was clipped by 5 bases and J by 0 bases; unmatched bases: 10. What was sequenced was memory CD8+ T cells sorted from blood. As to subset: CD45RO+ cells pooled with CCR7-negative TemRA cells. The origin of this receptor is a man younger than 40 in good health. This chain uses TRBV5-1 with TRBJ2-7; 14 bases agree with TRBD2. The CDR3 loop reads CASRFSGTSGSNSYEQYF. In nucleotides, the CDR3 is TGCGCCAGCAGGTTCTCCGGGACTAGCGGGAGCAACTCCTACGAGCAGTACTTC.